Below are 18 T cell receptor beta chains sequenced from a single sample in a study of OX40 agonist ivuxolimab in advanced cancers. This table comes from immunoSEQ multiplex PCR, and its TCRdb copy is limited to in-frame clones, with some not included. The table records 100,000 to 130,000 clones, around 93% of them present only once. Source: CD4+ or CD8+ T cells sorted from blood, taken in a trial of the OX40 agonist ivuxolimab. These receptors were collected from an adult with an advanced solid tumor such as melanoma, head and neck, liver or kidney cancer.

The chain combines TRBV4-1 with TRBJ1-2; D is unclear. Trimming removed 0 bases from V and 4 bases from J, with 9 bases in between. There are 14 residues in the CDR3. From germline, CDR1 is MGHRA and CDR2 YSYEKL. As DNA, the CDR3 is TGCGCCAGCAGCCAAGAAGGTACGGTCTATGGCTACACCTTC. Its protein is CASSQEGTVYGYTF.

V usage is TRBV28 and J usage is TRBJ2-7, with a weak D call TRBD1 (6 bases). The V end was cut by 9 bases, the J end by 4 bases, with 10 bases between. The germline V gene encodes CDR1 MDHEN and CDR2 SYDVKM. The CDR3 totals 11 residues. CDR3 nucleotide sequence: TGTGCCAGTGAACAGGGTTACGAGCAGTACTTC. Residues: CASEQGYEQYF.

This chain uses TRBV5-5 with TRBJ1-4; 8 nucleotides align to TRBD1. Unmatched junction bases numbered 9, after V lost 2 bases and J lost 6 bases. Germline loops: CDR1 SGHKS, CDR2 YYEKEE (reference sequence). This CDR3 contains 16 residues. This CDR3 is CASSFQPGTGDEKLFF. The CDR3 bases are TGTGCCAGCAGCTTTCAACCCGGGACAGGAGATGAAAAACTGTTTTTT.

The J gene is TRBJ2-2, the V gene TRBV5-6; D call uncertain. The CDR3 runs to 15 residues. Germline-derived CDR1 and CDR2 are SGHDT and YYEEEE. Trimming pared 2 bases from V and 7 bases from J, leaving 15 bases between. CDR3 DNA sequence: TGTGCCAGCAGCTTCCGGATCGAGTTTATCGGGGAGCTGTTTTTT. It translates to CASSFRIEFIGELFF.

The V gene is TRBV14, the J gene TRBJ2-1, with a tentative D call TRBD2 (7 bases). V was cut by 5 bases and J by 12 bases, with 26 bases left in between. Germline V gene sequence: CDR1 SGHDN, CDR2 FVKESK. This CDR3 has 16 amino acids. The CDR3 loop reads CASSVRGGLGVPGQFF. The CDR3 region has the DNA TGTGCCAGCAGCGTCCGCGGGGGCTTAGGGGTCCCAGGGCAGTTCTTC.

The CDR3 DNA sequence: TGTGCCAGCAGTCAGGGGTACGAGCAGTACTTC. Amino acid sequence: CASSQGYEQYF. This chain connects TRBV28 to TRBJ2-7, with D maybe TRBD1 (6 bases). Trimming shortened V by 5 bases and J by 4 bases, and 6 bases separated the two germline ends. The germline V gene encodes CDR1 MDHEN and CDR2 SYDVKM. The CDR3 has 11 residues.

The chain joins TRBV7-2 to TRBJ1-2; a possible D gene is TRBD1 (5 bases). The V end lost 1 base, the J end lost 8 bases, and 11 bases lay between the germline ends. The CDR3 totals 13 residues. Germline CDR1 reads SGHTA; CDR2 reads FQGNSA. The CDR3 DNA sequence: TGTGCCAGCAGCTTAGACCAGGGTCGGGGCTACACCTTC. This translates into CASSLDQGRGYTF.

This clone was found once. J is TRBJ2-1 and V is TRBV9; 8 bases align to TRBD2. CDR3 size: 14 residues. Trimming removed 5 bases from V and 4 bases from J; junction bases left unmatched: 5. The germline V gene has CDR1 SGDLS and CDR2 YYNGEE. Here the CDR3 reads CASSSGTTYNEQFF. CDR3 nucleotides: TGTGCCAGCAGTAGCGGGACCACTTACAATGAGCAGTTCTTC.

This chain joins TRBV9 and TRBJ1-6; TRBD1 aligns across 7 bases. V gave up 2 bases and J gave up 8 bases; unmatched junction bases: 7. This CDR3 has 15 amino acids. Germline V gene sequence: CDR1 SGDLS, CDR2 YYNGEE. The CDR3 coding sequence is TGTGCCAGCAGCGTTCGACAGGGAGGTGATTCACCCCTCCACTTT. Residues: CASSVRQGGDSPLHF.

A note on this clone: Other DNA sequences in this sample translate to the same CDR3. The V and J genes are TRBV9 and TRBJ2-3; D unresolved. Trimming left V 0 bases short and J 1 base short, with 0 bases between. Germline V gives CDR1 SGDLS, CDR2 YYNGEE. There are 12 residues in the CDR3. CDR3 sequence: CASSVGTDTQYF. The DNA of the CDR3 is TGTGCCAGCAGCGTAGGCACAGATACGCAGTATTTT.

The chain couples TRBV28 to TRBJ2-7, with D tentatively TRBD1 (6 bases). V was clipped by 2 bases and J by 4 bases, with 12 bases between them. The V gene's germline CDR1 is MDHEN and CDR2 SYDVKM. The CDR3 sequence is 14 residues long. CDR3 nucleotides: TGTGCCAGCAGTTTACAGGGTAGGGGGTACGAGCAGTACTTC. This encodes CASSLQGRGYEQYF.

The chain couples TRBV11-2 to TRBJ1-2, with TRBD1 as a possible D gene (6 bases). The length of the CDR3 is 14 residues. The germline V gene has CDR1 SGHAT and CDR2 FQNNGV. Trimming removed 5 bases from V and 7 bases from J, with 17 bases in between. CDR3 DNA: TGTGCCAGCAGCCGGGCAACAGGGAGTTTTGGCTACACCTTC. Protein product: CASSRATGSFGYTF.

This sequence joins TRBV9 and TRBJ1-3; unclear D gene. This CDR3 contains 13 residues. The germline CDR1 and CDR2 sequences are SGDLS and YYNGEE. The germline V and J ends were trimmed by 3 bases and 0 bases, with 4 bases remaining between them. This chain's CDR3 is CASSESSGNTIYF. Written as DNA, the CDR3 is TGTGCCAGCAGCGAGAGCTCTGGAAACACCATATATTTT.

The J gene is TRBJ1-3, the V gene TRBV18; possibly TRBD1 for D (6 bases). V was pared by 3 bases and J by 0 bases, with 24 bases between. The germline CDR1 and CDR2 sequences are KGHSH and LQKENI. This CDR3 contains 20 residues. DNA of the CDR3: TGTGCCAGCTCACCTAGCTGGGGACGGACAGTGACCAACTCTGGAAACACCATATATTTT. It encodes CASSPSWGRTVTNSGNTIYF.

This sequence joins TRBV7-3 and TRBJ2-3; D unresolved. This CDR3 has 12 amino acids. Between the trimmed V and J ends, which lost 3 bases and 6 bases, there was a span of 7 bases. CDR1 and CDR2 (germline): SGHTA, FQGTGA. The CDR3 nucleotides read TGTGCCAGCAGCTTCGTTCGGGATACGCAGTATTTT. It yields the protein CASSFVRDTQYF.

This sequence joins TRBV6-6 and TRBJ2-1; D gene unclear. Trimming took 6 bases from V and 0 from J, leaving 12 bases between them. CDR1 is MNHNY, CDR2 SVGAGI, per germline (reference sequence). CDR3 length: 15 residues. CDR3 nucleotides: TGTGCCAGCAGCCTCCCCACCCTCTCCTACAATGAGCAGTTCTTC. It yields the protein CASSLPTLSYNEQFF.

This chain links TRBV19 with TRBJ2-3; 7 nucleotides match TRBD2. Trimming removed 5 bases from V and 3 bases from J; junction bases left unmatched: 5. The CDR3 loop spans 14 amino acids. Germline CDR1 reads LNHDA; CDR2 reads SQIVND (reference sequence). This chain's CDR3 is CASSLREWTDTQYF. In DNA form, the CDR3 reads TGTGCCAGTAGTCTGCGGGAGTGGACAGATACGCAGTATTTT.

This chain connects TRBV19 to TRBJ2-1, with D tentatively TRBD1 (6 bases). Trimming shortened V by 6 bases and J by 15 bases, and 18 bases separated the two germline ends. CDR1 is LNHDA, CDR2 SQIVND, per germline (reference sequence). The CDR3 is 12 residues long. CDR3 sequence: CASSRQDKFLFF. The DNA for the CDR3 is TGTGCCAGTAGCCGACAGGACAAATTTTTGTTCTTC.